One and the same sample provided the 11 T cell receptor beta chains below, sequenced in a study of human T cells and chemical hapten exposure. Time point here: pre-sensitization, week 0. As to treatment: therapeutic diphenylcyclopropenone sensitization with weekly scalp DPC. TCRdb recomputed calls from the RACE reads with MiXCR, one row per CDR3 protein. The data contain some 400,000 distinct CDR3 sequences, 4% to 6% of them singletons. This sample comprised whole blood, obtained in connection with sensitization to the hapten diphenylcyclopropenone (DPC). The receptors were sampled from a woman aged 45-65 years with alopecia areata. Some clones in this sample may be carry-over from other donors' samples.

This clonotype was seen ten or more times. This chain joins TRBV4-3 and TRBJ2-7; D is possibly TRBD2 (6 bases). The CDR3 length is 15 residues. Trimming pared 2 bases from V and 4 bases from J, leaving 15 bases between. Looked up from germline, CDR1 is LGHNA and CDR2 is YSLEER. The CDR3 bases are TGCGCCAGCAGCCAATCTCGTTCCGGGGGTTACGAGCAGTACTTC. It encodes CASSQSRSGGYEQYF.

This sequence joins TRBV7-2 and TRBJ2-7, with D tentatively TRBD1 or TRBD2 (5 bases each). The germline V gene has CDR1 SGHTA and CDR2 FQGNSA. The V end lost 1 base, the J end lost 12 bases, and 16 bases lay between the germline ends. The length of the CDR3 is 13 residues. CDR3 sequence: CASSLGGVRGRYF. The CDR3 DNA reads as TGTGCCAGCAGCTTAGGAGGGGTAAGGGGAAGGTACTTC.

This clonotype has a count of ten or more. The CDR3 DNA sequence: TGTGCCAGCAGCCAACATAGCGGGGGGAGCCTAGCCAAAAACATTCAGTACTTC. This translates into CASSQHSGGSLAKNIQYF. V is TRBV3-1 and J is TRBJ2-4, with TRBD2 matching over 10 bases. Germline V CDR1 and CDR2: LGHDT, YNNKEL (reference sequence). The CDR3 is 18 amino acids. The trim removed 2 bases at V and 0 bases at J, leaving 7 bases unmatched.

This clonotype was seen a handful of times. This chain's CDR3 is CASSLERGRTGELFF. The CDR3 nucleotides read TGCGCCAGCAGCTTGGAGCGGGGAAGGACCGGGGAGCTGTTTTTT. The J gene is TRBJ2-2, the V gene TRBV5-1, with 7 bases fitting TRBD2. The germline CDR1 and CDR2 sequences are SGHRS and YFSETQ. After removal of 0 bases from V and 5 bases from J, the junction contained 4 bases not matched to a gene. This CDR3 spans 15 amino acids.

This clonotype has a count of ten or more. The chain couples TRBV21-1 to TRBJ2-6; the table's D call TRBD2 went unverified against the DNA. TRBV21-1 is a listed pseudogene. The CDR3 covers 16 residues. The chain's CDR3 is CANPTRGLPGANVLTF. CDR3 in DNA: TGTGCCAATCCGACGAGGGGACTCCCTGGGGCCAACGTCCTGACTTTC.

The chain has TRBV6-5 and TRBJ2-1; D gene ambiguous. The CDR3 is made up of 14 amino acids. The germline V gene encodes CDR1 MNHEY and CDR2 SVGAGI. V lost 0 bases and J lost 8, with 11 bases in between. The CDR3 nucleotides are TGTGCCAGCAGTTACTCTTTTCCGCACGATGAGCAGTTCTTC. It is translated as CASSYSFPHDEQFF.

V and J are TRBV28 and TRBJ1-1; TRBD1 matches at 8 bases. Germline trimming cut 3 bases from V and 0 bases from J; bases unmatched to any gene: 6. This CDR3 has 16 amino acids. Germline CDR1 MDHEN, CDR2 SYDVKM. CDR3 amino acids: CASSFRPGQVNTEAFF. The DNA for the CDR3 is TGTGCCAGCAGTTTCCGACCGGGACAGGTGAACACTGAAGCTTTCTTT.

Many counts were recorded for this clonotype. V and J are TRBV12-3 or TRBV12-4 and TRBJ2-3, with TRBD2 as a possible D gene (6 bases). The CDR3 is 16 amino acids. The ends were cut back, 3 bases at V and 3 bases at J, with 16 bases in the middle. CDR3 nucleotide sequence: TGTGCCAGCAGTTTTCCCTCGGGGGAGAGTACAGATACGCAGTATTTT. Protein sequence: CASSFPSGESTDTQYF.

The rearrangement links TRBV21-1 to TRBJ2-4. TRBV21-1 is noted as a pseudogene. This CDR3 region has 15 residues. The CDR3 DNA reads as TGTGCCAGCAGCAAAGTTGGCCTAGCCAAAAACATTCAGTACTTC. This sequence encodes CASSKVGLAKNIQYF.

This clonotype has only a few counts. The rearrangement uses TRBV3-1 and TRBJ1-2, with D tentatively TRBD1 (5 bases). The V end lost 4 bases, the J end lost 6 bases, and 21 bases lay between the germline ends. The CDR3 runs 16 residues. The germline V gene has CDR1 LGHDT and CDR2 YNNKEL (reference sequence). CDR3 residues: CASSPLVSVRENGYTF. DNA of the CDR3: TGTGCCAGCAGCCCCCTCGTCAGCGTCAGGGAAAATGGCTACACCTTC.

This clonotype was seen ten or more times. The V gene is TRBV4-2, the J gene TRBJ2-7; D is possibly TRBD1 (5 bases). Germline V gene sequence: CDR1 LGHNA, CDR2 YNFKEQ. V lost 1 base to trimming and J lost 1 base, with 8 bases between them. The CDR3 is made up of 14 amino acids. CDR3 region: CASSQAQGSYEQYF. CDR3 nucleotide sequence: TGTGCCAGCAGCCAAGCGCAGGGATCCTACGAGCAGTACTTC.